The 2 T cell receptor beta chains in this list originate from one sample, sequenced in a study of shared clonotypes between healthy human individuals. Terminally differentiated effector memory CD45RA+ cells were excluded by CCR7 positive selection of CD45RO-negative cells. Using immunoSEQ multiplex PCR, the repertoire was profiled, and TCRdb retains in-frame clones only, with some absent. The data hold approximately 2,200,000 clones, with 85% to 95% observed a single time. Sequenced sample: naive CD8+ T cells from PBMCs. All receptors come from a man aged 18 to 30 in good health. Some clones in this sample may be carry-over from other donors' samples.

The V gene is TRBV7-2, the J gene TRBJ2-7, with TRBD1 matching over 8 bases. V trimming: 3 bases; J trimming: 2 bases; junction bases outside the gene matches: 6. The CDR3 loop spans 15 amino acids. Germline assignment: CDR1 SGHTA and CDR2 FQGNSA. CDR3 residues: CASSLDRALTYEQYF. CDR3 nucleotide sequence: TGTGCCAGCAGCTTGGACAGGGCCCTAACCTACGAGCAGTACTTC.

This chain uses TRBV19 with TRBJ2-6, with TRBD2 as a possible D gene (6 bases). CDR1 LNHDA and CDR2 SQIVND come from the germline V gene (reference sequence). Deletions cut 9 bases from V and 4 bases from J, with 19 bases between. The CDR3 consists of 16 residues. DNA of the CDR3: TGTGCCAGAAACACGGAGGGCCGTTGGGGGGCCAACGTCCTGACTTTC. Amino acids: CARNTEGRWGANVLTF.